A selection of T cell receptor beta chains follows, all from one sample in a study of OX40 agonist ivuxolimab in advanced cancers. TCRdb's copy holds only in-frame clones and misses some; the assay was immunoSEQ multiplex PCR. The table shows about 95,000 clones, with about 91% occurring only once. The sequencing here drew on CD4+ or CD8+ T cells sorted from blood, taken in a trial of the OX40 agonist ivuxolimab. These receptors were taken from an adult with an advanced solid tumor such as melanoma, head and neck, liver or kidney cancer. Both conserved end residues are part of each CDR3. A D gene is named only where the DNA matches it firmly. The size of a clone is reported for some rows only, either as once, few or many, or as a class for expanded clones.

clone size: -; J gene: TRBJ2-5; V gene: TRBV9; D gene: TRBD2; CDR3 protein: CASSVGTSGRAVETQYF; CDR3 DNA: TGTGCCAGCAGCGTGGGGACTAGCGGGAGGGCCGTTGAGACCCAGTACTTC
clone size: -; J gene: TRBJ2-7; V gene: TRBV4-2; D gene: -; CDR3 protein: CASSQEVSTNSYYEQYF; CDR3 DNA: TGTGCCAGCAGCCAAGAGGTGTCGACTAATTCCTATTACGAGCAGTACTTC
clone size: -; J gene: TRBJ2-5; V gene: TRBV9; D gene: -; CDR3 protein: CASSVGPGERETQYF; CDR3 DNA: TGTGCCAGCAGCGTAGGTCCGGGGGAGCGCGAGACCCAGTACTTC
clone size: -; J gene: TRBJ2-1; V gene: TRBV7-2; D gene: TRBD1; CDR3 protein: CASSARDRGGHEQFF; CDR3 DNA: TGTGCCAGCAGCGCCCGGGACAGGGGAGGGCATGAGCAGTTCTTC
clone size: -; J gene: TRBJ2-1; V gene: TRBV5-6; D gene: TRBD2; CDR3 protein: CASSPGTSSYNEQFF; CDR3 DNA: TGTGCCAGCAGCCCCGGGACTAGCTCCTACAATGAGCAGTTCTTC
clone size: -; J gene: TRBJ2-5; V gene: TRBV7-2; D gene: TRBD2; CDR3 protein: CASSLLTGGGEETQYF; CDR3 DNA: TGTGCCAGCAGCTTATTGACGGGAGGTGGCGAGGAGACCCAGTACTTC
clone size: -; J gene: TRBJ2-3; V gene: TRBV7-9; D gene: -; CDR3 protein: CASSRTQSPTDTQYF; CDR3 DNA: TGTGCCAGCAGCCGGACACAGAGCCCAACGGATACGCAGTATTTT
clone size: -; J gene: TRBJ1-1; V gene: TRBV4-3; D gene: -; CDR3 protein: CASSQDHAGMAFF; CDR3 DNA: TGCGCCAGCAGCCAAGATCACGCCGGGATGGCTTTCTTT
clone size: -; J gene: TRBJ2-1; V gene: TRBV7-2; D gene: -; CDR3 protein: CASSLVPSSNEQFF; CDR3 DNA: TGTGCCAGCAGCTTAGTTCCTAGTTCGAATGAGCAGTTCTTC
clone size: -; J gene: TRBJ2-7; V gene: TRBV29-1; D gene: TRBD2; CDR3 protein: CSSKREPPSSEQYF; CDR3 DNA: TGCAGTTCAAAGCGGGAGCCACCGAGTAGTGAGCAGTACTTC
clone size: once; J gene: TRBJ2-1; V gene: TRBV9; D gene: -; CDR3 protein: CASSVGGGRNEQFF; CDR3 DNA: TGTGCCAGCAGCGTAGGGGGCGGAAGGAATGAGCAGTTCTTC
clone size: -; J gene: TRBJ2-5; V gene: TRBV7-3; D gene: -; CDR3 protein: CASSLSGDRSETQYF; CDR3 DNA: TGTGCCAGCAGCTTATCTGGTGATAGATCGGAGACCCAGTACTTC
clone size: -; J gene: TRBJ2-1; V gene: TRBV19; D gene: -; CDR3 protein: CASSNGLVGSNEQFF; CDR3 DNA: TGTGCCAGTAGTAATGGGCTAGTGGGGTCTAATGAGCAGTTCTTC
clone size: -; J gene: TRBJ2-5; V gene: TRBV7-2; D gene: TRBD2; CDR3 protein: CASSLGGLAGETQYF; CDR3 DNA: TGTGCCAGCAGCTTGGGAGGACTAGCGGGAGAGACCCAGTACTTC
clone size: -; J gene: TRBJ2-1; V gene: TRBV7-2; D gene: -; CDR3 protein: CASSPDFNSYNEQFF; CDR3 DNA: TGTGCCAGCAGCCCTGACTTTAACTCCTACAATGAGCAGTTCTTC
clone size: -; J gene: TRBJ2-1; V gene: TRBV5-4; D gene: TRBD2; CDR3 protein: CASSLDRETSGREQFF; CDR3 DNA: TGTGCCAGCAGCTTGGACCGTGAGACTAGCGGGAGAGAACAGTTCTTC
clone size: -; J gene: TRBJ2-7; V gene: TRBV19; D gene: -; CDR3 protein: CASSISLGGTYEQYF; CDR3 DNA: TGTGCCAGTAGTATTAGTTTGGGGGGAACCTACGAGCAGTACTTC
clone size: -; J gene: TRBJ1-1; V gene: TRBV28; D gene: -; CDR3 protein: CASRATGLVGPEAFF; CDR3 DNA: TGTGCCAGCAGAGCAACAGGGTTGGTGGGACCTGAAGCTTTCTTT
clone size: few; J gene: TRBJ1-1; V gene: TRBV5-4; D gene: -; CDR3 protein: CASSFDRNTEAFF; CDR3 DNA: TGTGCCAGCAGCTTTGACCGGAACACTGAAGCTTTCTTT
clone size: once; J gene: TRBJ1-2; V gene: TRBV6-5; D gene: TRBD1; CDR3 protein: CASSPGDRVQRGYTF; CDR3 DNA: TGTGCCAGCAGTCCCGGGGACAGGGTGCAGCGCGGCTACACCTTC
clone size: -; J gene: TRBJ1-1; V gene: TRBV2; D gene: -; CDR3 protein: CASSGQGLNTEAFF; CDR3 DNA: TGTGCCAGCAGTGGGCAGGGTCTGAACACTGAAGCTTTCTTT
clone size: -; J gene: TRBJ1-2; V gene: TRBV19; D gene: -; CDR3 protein: CASSIGGVLGYTF; CDR3 DNA: TGTGCCAGTAGTATAGGAGGGGTCCTCGGCTACACCTTC
clone size: -; J gene: TRBJ2-7; V gene: TRBV7-2; D gene: TRBD2; CDR3 protein: CASSVGLAGDEQYF; CDR3 DNA: TGTGCCAGCAGCGTAGGACTAGCGGGAGACGAGCAGTACTTC
clone size: -; J gene: TRBJ2-5; V gene: TRBV27; D gene: TRBD2; CDR3 protein: CASRGSGIKTQYF; CDR3 DNA: TGTGCCAGCAGGGGTAGCGGGATCAAGACCCAGTACTTC
clone size: once; J gene: TRBJ1-2; V gene: TRBV9; D gene: TRBD1; CDR3 protein: CASSSRDRYGYIF; CDR3 DNA: TGTGCCAGCAGCTCCCGGGACAGATATGGCTACATCTTC
clone size: -; J gene: TRBJ2-1; V gene: TRBV5-6; D gene: -; CDR3 protein: CASSKSSYNEQFF; CDR3 DNA: TGTGCCAGCAGTAAGAGCTCCTACAATGAGCAGTTCTTC
clone size: -; J gene: TRBJ2-5; V gene: TRBV30; D gene: -; CDR3 protein: CAWSPSQETQYF; CDR3 DNA: TGTGCCTGGAGCCCCAGTCAAGAGACCCAGTACTTC
clone size: -; J gene: TRBJ2-1; V gene: TRBV6-1; D gene: -; CDR3 protein: CAAGNVLDEQFF; CDR3 DNA: TGTGCCGCAGGGAACGTTTTAGATGAGCAGTTCTTC
clone size: -; J gene: TRBJ2-1; V gene: TRBV19; D gene: TRBD2; CDR3 protein: CASSIWPAGDNEQFF; CDR3 DNA: TGTGCCAGTAGTATTTGGCCAGCGGGGGACAATGAGCAGTTCTTC
clone size: -; J gene: TRBJ2-2; V gene: TRBV19; D gene: -; CDR3 protein: CASELGTSNTGELFF; CDR3 DNA: TGTGCCAGTGAACTTGGCACCTCGAACACCGGGGAGCTGTTTTTT
clone size: -; J gene: TRBJ1-5; V gene: TRBV28; D gene: -; CDR3 protein: CASSLWEGSNQPQHF; CDR3 DNA: TGTGCCAGCAGTTTATGGGAGGGAAGCAATCAGCCCCAGCATTTT
clone size: -; J gene: TRBJ2-7; V gene: TRBV6-5; D gene: TRBD2; CDR3 protein: CASIAGGNSYEQYF; CDR3 DNA: TGTGCCAGCATCGCCGGGGGGAACTCCTACGAGCAGTACTTC
clone size: -; J gene: TRBJ2-3; V gene: TRBV4-2; D gene: TRBD1; CDR3 protein: CASSQGRDRYTDTQYF; CDR3 DNA: TGTGCCAGCAGCCAAGGCCGGGACAGGTACACAGATACGCAGTATTTT
clone size: -; J gene: TRBJ1-6; V gene: TRBV30; D gene: TRBD1; CDR3 protein: CACRQGYNSPLHF; CDR3 DNA: TGTGCCTGCAGACAGGGTTATAATTCACCCCTCCACTTT
clone size: -; J gene: TRBJ1-1; V gene: TRBV11-1; D gene: -; CDR3 protein: CASSLSHNTLNTEAFF; CDR3 DNA: TGTGCCAGCAGCTTATCGCATAACACCTTGAACACTGAAGCTTTCTTT
clone size: -; J gene: TRBJ1-4; V gene: TRBV2; D gene: -; CDR3 protein: CASSGGTGANEKLFF; CDR3 DNA: TGTGCCAGCAGTGGGGGAACCGGGGCCAATGAAAAACTGTTTTTT
clone size: once; J gene: TRBJ2-7; V gene: TRBV28; D gene: -; CDR3 protein: CASSLTGNYEQYF; CDR3 DNA: TGTGCCAGCAGCTTGACAGGAAACTACGAGCAGTACTTC
clone size: -; J gene: TRBJ2-4; V gene: TRBV5-1; D gene: TRBD1; CDR3 protein: CASSPGTGTDQYF; CDR3 DNA: TGCGCCAGCAGTCCCGGGACAGGTACGGATCAGTACTTC
clone size: -; J gene: TRBJ1-1; V gene: TRBV28; D gene: -; CDR3 protein: CASSLPAAGGAEAFF; CDR3 DNA: TGTGCCAGCAGTCTTCCCGCGGCCGGGGGGGCTGAAGCTTTCTTT
clone size: -; J gene: TRBJ2-5; V gene: TRBV19; D gene: -; CDR3 protein: CASNPGVRQETQYF; CDR3 DNA: TGTGCCAGTAACCCCGGCGTTAGACAAGAGACCCAGTACTTC
clone size: -; J gene: TRBJ2-7; V gene: TRBV5-4; D gene: TRBD2; CDR3 protein: CASSPGGGEAYEQYF; CDR3 DNA: TGTGCCAGCAGCCCGGGAGGGGGTGAGGCCTACGAGCAGTACTTC
clone size: -; J gene: TRBJ1-4; V gene: TRBV10-3; D gene: TRBD1; CDR3 protein: CAISRDRGEKLFF; CDR3 DNA: TGTGCCATCAGCCGGGACAGGGGTGAAAAACTGTTTTTT
clone size: -; J gene: TRBJ2-3; V gene: TRBV30; D gene: -; CDR3 protein: CAWQQGADTQYF; CDR3 DNA: TGTGCCTGGCAACAGGGCGCAGATACGCAGTATTTT
clone size: -; J gene: TRBJ2-7; V gene: TRBV28; D gene: TRBD1; CDR3 protein: CATSQTGGGTYEQYF; CDR3 DNA: TGTGCCACCAGCCAGACAGGGGGTGGGACCTACGAGCAGTACTTC
clone size: -; J gene: TRBJ2-3; V gene: TRBV6-1; D gene: -; CDR3 protein: CASSESGPSTDTQYF; CDR3 DNA: TGTGCCAGCAGTGAATCCGGCCCCAGCACAGATACGCAGTATTTT
clone size: -; J gene: TRBJ2-4; V gene: TRBV19; D gene: TRBD1; CDR3 protein: CATSPWGQGQNIQYF; CDR3 DNA: TGTGCCACCTCGCCCTGGGGACAGGGCCAAAACATTCAGTACTTC
clone size: -; J gene: TRBJ2-2; V gene: TRBV10-3; D gene: -; CDR3 protein: CATGTSLPTGELFF; CDR3 DNA: TGTGCCACTGGGACGTCCTTACCTACCGGGGAGCTGTTTTTT
clone size: -; J gene: TRBJ1-2; V gene: TRBV6-1; D gene: TRBD1; CDR3 protein: CASSEANRGGANYGYTF; CDR3 DNA: TGTGCCAGCAGTGAAGCGAATAGAGGGGGCGCAAACTATGGCTACACCTTC
clone size: -; J gene: TRBJ2-3; V gene: TRBV28; D gene: TRBD1; CDR3 protein: CASSLPPPGQGFADTQYF; CDR3 DNA: TGTGCCAGCAGCTTACCACCGCCGGGACAGGGCTTCGCAGATACGCAGTATTTT
clone size: -; J gene: TRBJ2-1; V gene: TRBV4-2; D gene: -; CDR3 protein: CASSQDLASYNEQFF; CDR3 DNA: TGTGCCAGCAGCCAAGATTTGGCCTCCTACAATGAGCAGTTCTTC
clone size: -; J gene: TRBJ2-7; V gene: TRBV28; D gene: TRBD1; CDR3 protein: CASSSTGTDVSYEQYF; CDR3 DNA: TGTGCCAGCAGTTCGACGGGGACAGACGTCTCCTACGAGCAGTACTTC